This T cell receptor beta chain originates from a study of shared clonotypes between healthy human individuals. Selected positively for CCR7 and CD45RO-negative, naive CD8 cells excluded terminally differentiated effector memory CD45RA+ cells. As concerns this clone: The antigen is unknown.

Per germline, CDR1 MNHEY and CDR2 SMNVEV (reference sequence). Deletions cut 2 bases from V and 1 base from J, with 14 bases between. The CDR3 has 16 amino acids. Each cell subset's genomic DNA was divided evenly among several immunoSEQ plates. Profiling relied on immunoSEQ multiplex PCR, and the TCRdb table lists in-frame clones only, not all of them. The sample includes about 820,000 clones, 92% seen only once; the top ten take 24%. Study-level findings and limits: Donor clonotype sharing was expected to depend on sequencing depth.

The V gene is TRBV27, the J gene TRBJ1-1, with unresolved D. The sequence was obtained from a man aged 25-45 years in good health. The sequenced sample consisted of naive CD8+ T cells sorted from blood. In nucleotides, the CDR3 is TGTGCCAGCAGTTTAATGCCCCCTTCCCCGAACACTGAAGCTTTCTTT. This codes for CASSLMPPSPNTEAFF.